The 15 T cell receptor beta chains given below trace back to one sample, sequenced in a study of cytomegalovirus exposure and HLA in healthy donors. Researchers ran the PCR with 60 Vbeta and 13 Jbeta primers. Using immunoSEQ multiplex PCR, the repertoire was profiled, and TCRdb retains in-frame clones only, with some absent. The sample lists under 200,000 clones; 84% were seen once. Sequencing used PBMCs. These receptors all come from a boy between 10 and 17 years old in good health and CMV-seronegative.

The genes are TRBV7-2 and TRBJ1-2; 7 bases align to TRBD1. Germline V gene sequence: CDR1 SGHTA, CDR2 FQGNSA. After removal of 2 bases from V and 3 bases from J, the junction contained 6 bases not matched to a gene. The CDR3 length is 15 residues. The CDR3 coding sequence is TGTGCCAGCAGCTTAAACGACAGGGTCGACTATGGCTACACCTTC. Encoded protein: CASSLNDRVDYGYTF.

The rearrangement links TRBV2 to TRBJ1-1; tentative D call: TRBD1 (5 bases). In germline, CDR1 is SNHLY, CDR2 FYNNEI. CDR3 length equals 16 residues. The ends were cut back, 2 bases at V and 4 bases at J, with 17 bases in the middle. The CDR3 reads CASSELPAGRGTEAFF. DNA for the CDR3: TGTGCCAGCAGTGAATTACCGGCAGGGCGTGGCACTGAAGCTTTCTTT.

This chain connects TRBV5-6 to TRBJ1-2; D is possibly TRBD1 (5 bases). Trimming took off 1 base at V and 4 bases at J, with 14 bases between the two ends. Germline CDR1 and CDR2: SGHDT and YYEEEE. The CDR3 length is 15 residues. The CDR3 region has the DNA TGTGCCAGCAGCTTGATGGCCAGGGCCATCTATGGCTACACCTTC. Translated, it gives CASSLMARAIYGYTF.

The V call is TRBV27, the J call TRBJ1-1; TRBD1 might be the D (5 bases). The CDR3 consists of 13 residues. Looked up from germline, CDR1 is MNHEY and CDR2 is SMNVEV (reference sequence). V lost 5 bases to trimming and J lost 0 bases, with 7 bases between them. In DNA, the CDR3 is TGTGCCAGCAGTAGACAGTTGAACACTGAAGCTTTCTTT. Translation: CASSRQLNTEAFF.

The rearrangement uses TRBV10-3 and TRBJ1-5, with TRBD1 matching 9 bases. J gave up 1 base and V 9 bases, and 4 bases lay outside the gene matches. The CDR3 totals 14 residues. Germline loops: CDR1 ENHRY, CDR2 SYGVKD. The CDR3 region has the DNA TGTGCCATTAGAGGACAGGGGAGCAATCAGCCCCAGCATTTT. Its translation is CAIRGQGSNQPQHF.

This sequence joins TRBV4-3 and TRBJ1-6; TRBD1 aligns across 10 bases. V trimming: 3 bases; J trimming: 10 bases; junction bases outside the gene matches: 9. This CDR3 is 16 amino acids long. The germline V gene has CDR1 LGHNA and CDR2 YSLEER. CDR3 region: CASSQQGQGFRSPLHF. The CDR3 DNA reads as TGCGCCAGCAGCCAGCAGGGACAGGGGTTTCGATCACCCCTCCACTTT.

The V call is TRBV29-1, the J call TRBJ2-6; the D gene is possibly TRBD2 (5 bases). The V gene's germline CDR1 is SQVTM and CDR2 ANQGSEA. Trimming stripped 6 bases from V and 0 bases from J, with 9 bases between. This CDR3 is built from 14 residues. CDR3 region: CSVGLFSGANVLTF. CDR3 DNA: TGCAGCGTCGGACTGTTCTCTGGGGCCAACGTCCTGACTTTC.

The V and J genes are TRBV27 and TRBJ2-5; tentative D call: TRBD1 (6 bases). Trimming cost V 6 bases and J 0 bases, with 17 bases left between them. This CDR3 region has 16 residues. Germline lookup yields CDR1 MNHEY and CDR2 SMNVEV (reference sequence). Written as DNA, the CDR3 is TGTGCCAGCAGCCCTATCAGGACAGATTACCAAGAGACCCAGTACTTC. It encodes CASSPIRTDYQETQYF.

The chain employs TRBV7-3 and TRBJ2-6; possibly TRBD1 for D (6 bases). V was pared by 1 base and J by 2 bases, with 6 bases between. The CDR3 consists of 15 residues. CDR1 is SGHTA, CDR2 FQGTGA, per germline. CDR3 DNA: TGTGCCAGCAGCTTAAACAGGGCTGGGGCCAACGTCCTGACTTTC. The encoded protein is CASSLNRAGANVLTF.

The chain links TRBV11-2 to TRBJ1-2, with 7 bases identical to TRBD1. Germline CDR1 SGHAT, CDR2 FQNNGV. CDR3 length: 14 residues. Trimming took 3 bases from V and 2 from J; bases not matched to a gene: 3. The CDR3 region is CASSLTGTNYGYTF. CDR3 coding DNA: TGTGCCAGCAGCTTGACAGGGACGAACTATGGCTACACCTTC.

The V call is TRBV20-1, the J call TRBJ2-3; D gene uncertain. CDR3 length: 11 residues. The ends were cut back, 5 bases at V and 2 bases at J, with 5 bases in the middle. CDR1 and CDR2 from the germline V gene are DFQATT and SNEGSKA (reference sequence). CDR3 amino acids: CSASYTDTQYF. The CDR3 nucleotides read TGCAGTGCTTCTTACACAGATACGCAGTATTTT.

The chain uses TRBV5-1 and TRBJ1-3; D possibly corresponds to TRBD1 (5 bases). Trimming left V 1 base short and J 0 bases short, with 8 bases between. CDR3 length: 15 amino acids. Germline V gene sequence: CDR1 SGHRS, CDR2 YFSETQ. CDR3 protein: CASSLKGPSGNTIYF. The CDR3 nucleotides read TGCGCCAGCAGCTTGAAGGGGCCCTCTGGAAACACCATATATTTT.

In DNA, the CDR3 is TGCGCCAGCAGCTCGGACACCCTACCCCTCTACGAGCAGTACTTC. Translation gives CASSSDTLPLYEQYF. The chain is built from TRBV5-1 and TRBJ2-7; weak D call: TRBD1 (5 bases). The V gene's germline CDR1 is SGHRS and CDR2 YFSETQ. The V end lost 3 bases, the J end lost 3 bases, and 16 bases lay between the germline ends. The CDR3 is 15 amino acids.

The genes are TRBV19 and TRBJ2-7; 7 nucleotides match TRBD1. CDR1 and CDR2 (germline): LNHDA, SQIVND (reference sequence). The CDR3 extends over 13 amino acids. Losses at the gene ends were 1 base for V and 7 bases for J; bases not matched to a gene: 4. In DNA form, the CDR3 reads TGTGCCAGTAGTATAGGTCGACAGGGAGAGCAGTACTTC. Translating it yields CASSIGRQGEQYF.

This sequence joins TRBV7-2 and TRBJ1-6; 7 bases agree with TRBD1. The junction had 6 bases not matched to a gene; V was cut back by 1 base and J by 3 bases. Germline lookup yields CDR1 SGHTA and CDR2 FQGNSA. This CDR3 is built from 17 residues. CDR3 region: CASSLDRDRIYNSPLHF. The CDR3 nucleotides read TGTGCCAGCAGCTTAGATCGGGACAGAATCTATAATTCACCCCTCCACTTT.